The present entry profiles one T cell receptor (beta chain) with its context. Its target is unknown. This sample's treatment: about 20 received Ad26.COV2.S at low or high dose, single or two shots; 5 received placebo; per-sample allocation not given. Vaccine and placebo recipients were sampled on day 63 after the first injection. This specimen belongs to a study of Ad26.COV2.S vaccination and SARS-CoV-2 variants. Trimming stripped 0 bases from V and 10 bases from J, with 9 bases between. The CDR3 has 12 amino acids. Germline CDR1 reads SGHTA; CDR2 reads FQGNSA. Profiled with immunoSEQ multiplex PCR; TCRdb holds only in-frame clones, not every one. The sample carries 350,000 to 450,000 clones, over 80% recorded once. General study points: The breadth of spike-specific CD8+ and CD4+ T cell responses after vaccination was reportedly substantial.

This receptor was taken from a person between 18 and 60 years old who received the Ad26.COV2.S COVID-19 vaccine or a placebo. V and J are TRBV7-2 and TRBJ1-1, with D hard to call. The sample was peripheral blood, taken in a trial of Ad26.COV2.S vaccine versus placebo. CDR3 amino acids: CASSLASLPAFF. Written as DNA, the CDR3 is TGTGCCAGCAGCTTAGCTTCTCTACCAGCTTTCTTT.